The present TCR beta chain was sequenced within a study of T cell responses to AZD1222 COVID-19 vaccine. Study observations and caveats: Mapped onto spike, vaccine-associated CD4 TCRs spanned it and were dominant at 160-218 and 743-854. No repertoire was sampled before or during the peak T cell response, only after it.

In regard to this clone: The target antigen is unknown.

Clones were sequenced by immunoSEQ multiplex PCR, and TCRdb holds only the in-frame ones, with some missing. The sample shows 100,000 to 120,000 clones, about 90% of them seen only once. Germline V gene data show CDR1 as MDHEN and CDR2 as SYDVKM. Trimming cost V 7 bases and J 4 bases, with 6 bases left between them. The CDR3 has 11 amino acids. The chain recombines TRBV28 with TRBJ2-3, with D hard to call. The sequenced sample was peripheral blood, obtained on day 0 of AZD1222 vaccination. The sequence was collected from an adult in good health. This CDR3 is CASMVSDTQYF. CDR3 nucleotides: TGTGCCAGCATGGTGTCAGATACGCAGTATTTT.